Below, 4 T cell receptor beta chains from the same sample are listed, as sequenced in a study of post-analysis software for immune sequencing data. General study points: Higher frequency in patients than in controls was seen for 5 or 6 TRBV segments, with TRBV5-6, TRBV5-1 and TRBV20-1 among them.

Their recognized antigens are unknown. cDNA libraries for TCR beta contained unique molecular identifiers. TCRdb ran MiXCR on the PCR reads and lists one entry per CDR3 protein. Here the sample spans hundreds of thousands of distinct CDR3 sequences, about 50% being singletons. Material for sequencing was blood. The receptors were gathered from a girl under 18 with multiple sclerosis.

This clonotype has only a few counts. This chain uses TRBV7-9 with TRBJ2-1, with D perhaps being TRBD1 or TRBD2 (5 bases each). Trimming cost V 3 bases and J 9 bases, with 33 bases left between them. This CDR3 region has 20 residues. Germline V CDR1 and CDR2: SEHNR, FQNEAQ (reference sequence). CDR3 DNA: TGTGCCAGCAGCTTTTTCAGACGGGCTAGAGGGGAGCCTGGCGCTCTTGAGCAGTTCTTC. This sequence encodes CASSFFRRARGEPGALEQFF.

With regard to this clonotype: Germline and junction disagree at one end, which may indicate a read error. The genes are TRBV29-1 and TRBJ2-2, with D tentatively TRBD2 (5 bases). The CDR3 contains 13 residues. Germline assignment: CDR1 SQVTM and CDR2 ANQGSEA. This chain's CDR3 is CSVAPSWAGERFF. The CDR3, as DNA: TGCAGCGTTGCCCCGAGTTGGGCCGGGGAGCGGTTTTTT.

This sequence joins TRBV24-1 and TRBJ2-7; D is undetermined. The V end was cut by 5 bases, the J end by 4 bases, with 8 bases between. This CDR3 region has 12 residues. CDR1 and CDR2 from the germline V gene are KGHDR and SFDVKD. The CDR3 DNA reads as TGTGCCACCAGTGTTCTTTTTTACGAGCAGTACTTC. Translated: CATSVLFYEQYF.

There are many counts of this clonotype. The V call is TRBV12-3 or TRBV12-4, the J call TRBJ2-5; D gene unclear. The V end lost 5 bases, the J end lost 4 bases, and 8 bases lay between the germline ends. The CDR3 sequence is 12 residues long. Written as DNA, the CDR3 is TGTGCCAGCAGTCACAACGGAGAGACCCAGTACTTC. As protein: CASSHNGETQYF.